A selection of T cell receptor beta chains follows, all from one sample in a study of T cell responses to AZD1222 COVID-19 vaccine. The data were produced by immunoSEQ multiplex PCR, yet TCRdb's version contains in-frame clones alone and is incomplete. The sample lists around 110,000 clones; 85% to 95% were seen once. Here the sequenced sample was peripheral blood, taken on day 0 of AZD1222 vaccination. The receptors shown here come from an adult in good health. Each CDR3 is given with its conserved first and last residue. The listing skips clone size in some rows; elsewhere it reads once, few, many or a size class.

abundance,v_gene,CDR3aa
.,TRBV19,CASGGVYYGYTF
.,TRBV2,CASSERDGHNQPQHF
.,TRBV28,CASSLRPDPQHF
.,TRBV7-9,CASSFGWGDDNSPLHF
.,TRBV2,CASTEGQGFEYQPQHF
.,TRBV3-1/TRBV3-2,CASSQISLDRGRVGSGANVLTF
.,TRBV7-6,CASSFPPGGYTDTQYF
.,TRBV5-3,CARSLGLAAQWDEQFF
.,TRBV19,CASSYNRGSNQPQHF
.,TRBV28,CASISSVPFQETQYF
.,TRBV19,CASSIAWQANEQFF
.,TRBV20-1,CSARVGSYTF
.,TRBV5-1,CASSLVAGGARNTEAFF
.,TRBV4-2,CASSQDGRSADTQYF
once,TRBV27,CASSRGTGVGNQPQHF
.,TRBV10-1,CASSSGMRQTDTQYF
once,TRBV7-3,CASSPTSGRGTDTQYF
.,TRBV27,CASSVLGVANYGYTF
.,TRBV27,CASSLGGNEQYF
.,TRBV7-9,CASSPTQNSYEQYF
.,TRBV24-1,CATSDGPTRDEQYF
.,TRBV4-2,CASSQDVPTDTQYF
.,TRBV7-2,CASNTPGRETQYF
.,TRBV3-1/TRBV3-2,CASSALAGVQEQFF
.,TRBV3-1/TRBV3-2,CASSQDLVAGRVQYF
.,TRBV28,CASSLSGNQPQHF
.,TRBV20-1,CSARGAETQYF
.,TRBV7-9,CASSLGTSLRETQYF
.,TRBV10-3,CAISVTDNSPLHF
once,TRBV28,CASSLDGNTEAFF
.,TRBV2,CASSAGIYSNQPQHF
.,TRBV4-2,CASSQSSGTSGRGNEQFF
.,TRBV30,CAWSGGLAGGETQYF
once,TRBV5-8,CASSLEGGTDTQYF
.,TRBV18,CASSTSQNNYGYTF
.,TRBV18,CASSPREPSSNVLTF
.,TRBV30,CAWGRSSTEAFF
.,TRBV7-3,CASSPVRGSSDTQYF
.,TRBV5-1,CASSRGNWEDTIYF
once,TRBV28,CASSPRTRGGYTF